These 21 T cell receptor beta chains originate from one sample sequenced in a study of regulatory T cells in long-lasting Graves disease. Sequencing libraries for TCR beta were prepared with iRepertoire HTBI primers and Arm-PCR of CDR3 regions. MiXCR was run by TCRdb on the multiplex PCR reads, yielding one entry per CDR3 protein. The data show 700,000 or so distinct CDR3 sequences, roughly 30% seen once. The sample's time point: persistent/refractory GD, antithyroid drugs over 5 years with positive TRAb. Generation of the TCR library employed RNA extracted from PBMCs. Sequencing used peripheral blood mononuclear cells (PBMCs), obtained when the disease was refractory, from a patient treated with antithyroid drugs. These receptors were collected from a female donor with Graves disease.

In this sample, this clonotype turned up many times. The chain joins TRBV28 to TRBJ1-5; D is perhaps TRBD1 (6 bases). Per germline, CDR1 MDHEN and CDR2 SYDVKM. The CDR3 has 14 amino acids. The V end lost 3 bases, the J end lost 6 bases, and 12 bases lay between the germline ends. DNA of the CDR3: TGTGCCAGCAGTTTGGACAGTCTGAGTCAGCCCCAGCATTTT. Amino acids: CASSLDSLSQPQHF.

The rearrangement links TRBV6-4 to TRBJ1-1; D not certain. Germline V CDR1 and CDR2: MRHNA, SNTAGT. The CDR3 length is 13 residues. Trimming removed 4 bases from V and 4 bases from J, with 10 bases in between. The CDR3 is CASSVEDGTEAFF. The CDR3 nucleotides are TGTGCCAGCAGTGTCGAGGATGGCACTGAAGCTTTCTTT.

This clonotype was observed a few times. CDR3 region: CSATNRDLPYGYTF. The CDR3 DNA sequence: TGCAGTGCTACCAACAGGGATCTTCCTTATGGCTACACCTTC. This sequence joins TRBV20-1 and TRBJ1-2, with TRBD1 as a possible D gene (6 bases). Germline V gives CDR1 DFQATT, CDR2 SNEGSKA (reference sequence). This CDR3 comprises 14 residues. V was pared by 4 bases and J by 5 bases, with 17 bases between.

The J gene is TRBJ2-5, the V gene TRBV20-1; TRBD2 agrees at 8 bases. V lost 4 bases and J lost 5; bases outside the gene matches: 12. Germline V gene data show CDR1 as DFQATT and CDR2 as SNEGSKA (reference sequence). The CDR3 has 15 amino acids. The CDR3 here is CSATPLQRELETQYF. The CDR3, as DNA: TGCAGTGCTACCCCCTTGCAGCGGGAGTTGGAGACCCAGTACTTC.

The genes are TRBV27 and TRBJ2-7; D perhaps matches TRBD2 (6 bases). This CDR3 has 14 residues. The germline gives CDR1 MNHEY, CDR2 SMNVEV (reference sequence). The ends were cut back, 3 bases at V and 2 bases at J, with 11 bases in the middle. CDR3 residues: CASSFGGMAYEQYF. CDR3 coding DNA: TGTGCCAGCAGTTTCGGAGGGATGGCCTACGAGCAGTACTTC.

This clonotype turned up a few times. Here the CDR3 reads CASSRDRANSPLHF. DNA for the CDR3: TGCGCCAGCAGCCGGGACAGGGCCAATTCACCCCTCCACTTT. The chain joins TRBV5-1 to TRBJ1-6; 9 bases align to TRBD1. With 4 bases clipped from V and 7 bases from J, the junction kept 3 bases outside the gene matches. CDR1 is SGHRS and CDR2 is YFSETQ in the germline V gene. CDR3 length equals 14 residues.

In this sample, this clonotype turned up a few times. V and J are TRBV2 and TRBJ2-2; D is perhaps TRBD1 (5 bases). This CDR3 contains 15 residues. Germline values: CDR1 SNHLY, CDR2 FYNNEI. Trimming removed 7 bases from V and 4 bases from J, with 16 bases in between. This CDR3 reads CASTQSGLGTGELFF. For the CDR3, the DNA is TGTGCCAGCACGCAGTCAGGGTTGGGCACCGGGGAGCTGTTTTTT.

The chain has TRBV3-1 and TRBJ2-7; 7 bases map to TRBD2. The CDR3 runs 13 residues. V was clipped by 4 bases and J by 1 base; unmatched bases: 1. The germline gives CDR1 LGHDT, CDR2 YNNKEL (reference sequence). As DNA, the CDR3 is TGTGCCAGCAGCCGGGAGGGGTCCTACGAGCAGTACTTC. Translating it yields CASSREGSYEQYF.

This clonotype showed up just a few times. This rearrangement joins TRBV9 to TRBJ1-6, with 7 bases that match TRBD1. The CDR3 runs 16 residues. From germline, CDR1 is SGDLS and CDR2 YYNGEE. V shed 4 bases and J 10 bases; nucleotides not matched to a gene: 14. In DNA form, the CDR3 reads TGTGCCAGCAGCCCACGGACAGGCACGACGGGGTCACCCCTCCACTTT. Its translation is CASSPRTGTTGSPLHF.

The chain joins TRBV6-4 to TRBJ2-4; D possibly corresponds to TRBD2 (5 bases). Germline V gene data show CDR1 as MRHNA and CDR2 as SNTAGT. The CDR3 length is 13 residues. V lost 3 bases, J lost 6 bases, and 9 bases lay in between. Here the CDR3 DNA reads TGTGCCAGCAGTGAGGGGAGCGGAAACATTCAGTACTTC. It yields the protein CASSEGSGNIQYF.

The J gene is TRBJ1-6, the V gene TRBV9; D possibly corresponds to TRBD1 (5 bases). CDR3 size: 15 residues. CDR1 is SGDLS, CDR2 YYNGEE, per germline. V gave up 1 base and J gave up 5 bases, with 10 bases separating them. For the CDR3, the DNA is TGTGCCAGCAGCGTACAGGGTCAAAATAATTCACCCCTCCACTTT. Encoded protein: CASSVQGQNNSPLHF. The variable domain in full, completed from reference TRBV9 and TRBJ1-6, reads DSGVTQTPKHLITATGQRVTLRCSPRSGDLSVYWYQQSLDQGLQFLIQYYNGEERAKGNILERFSAQQFPDLHSELNLSSLELGDSALYFCASSVQGQNNSPLHFGNGTRLTVT.

This clonotype has at least ten counts. CDR3 protein: CASIQGASGYTF. The CDR3 DNA reads TGTGCCAGCATCCAGGGCGCTTCGGGCTACACCTTC. This chain uses TRBV28 with TRBJ1-2; TRBD1 might be the D (5 bases). Per germline, CDR1 MDHEN and CDR2 SYDVKM. V was cut by 7 bases and J by 8 bases, with 14 bases left in between. This CDR3 is 12 amino acids long.

Many counts were recorded for this clonotype. The genes are TRBV28 and TRBJ2-2, with unresolved D. The V gene's germline CDR1 is MDHEN and CDR2 SYDVKM. The CDR3 runs to 15 residues. Trimming stripped 3 bases from V and 4 bases from J, with 12 bases between. CDR3 DNA sequence: TGTGCCAGCAGTTTGCTTAACCCGGCCACCGGGGAGCTGTTTTTT. It translates to CASSLLNPATGELFF.

This clonotype was observed a few times. As DNA, the CDR3 is TGTGCCAGCAACTCACAGGGGCGCAATCAGCCCCAGCATTTT. Translated: CASNSQGRNQPQHF. This chain joins TRBV2 and TRBJ1-5; TRBD1 matches 7 bases. CDR3 length: 14 residues. V lost 7 bases, J lost 2 bases, and 5 bases stayed unmatched. CDR1 is SNHLY and CDR2 is FYNNEI in the germline V gene.

This clonotype was recorded at least ten times. V usage is TRBV2 and J usage is TRBJ2-5; no definite D call. The ends were cut back, 7 bases at V and 2 bases at J, with 11 bases in the middle. Germline CDR1 and CDR2: SNHLY and FYNNEI. The CDR3 sequence is 13 residues long. Here the CDR3 reads CASTRQLQETQYF. The DNA for the CDR3 is TGTGCCAGCACCCGGCAGTTACAAGAGACCCAGTACTTC.

The chain joins TRBV7-2 to TRBJ1-5; no definite D call. V was pared by 3 bases and J by 5 bases, with 14 bases between. This CDR3 has 15 amino acids. CDR1 is SGHTA, CDR2 FQGNSA, per germline. CDR3 in DNA: TGTGCCAGCAGCTTCGGGAGCGGGGTGGATCAGCCCCAGCATTTT. It yields the protein CASSFGSGVDQPQHF.

J is TRBJ1-6 and V is TRBV3-1, with TRBD1 identical over 10 bases. Germline trimming cut 3 bases from V and 4 bases from J; bases unmatched to any gene: 3. The germline CDR1 and CDR2 sequences are LGHDT and YNNKEL (reference sequence). The CDR3 has 16 residues. Here the CDR3 reads CASSHRDRGYNSPLHF. DNA for the CDR3: TGTGCCAGCAGCCACCGGGACAGGGGTTATAATTCACCCCTCCACTTT.

This chain links TRBV7-2 with TRBJ1-1; no definite D call. There are 14 residues in the CDR3. Germline CDR1 reads SGHTA; CDR2 reads FQGNSA. Deletions cut 3 bases from V and 3 bases from J, with 11 bases between. CDR3 residues: CASSLARWYTEAFF. The CDR3 DNA reads as TGTGCCAGCAGCTTGGCTAGGTGGTACACTGAAGCTTTCTTT. Based on the CDR3 plus reference TRBV7-2 and TRBJ1-1, the full variable domain is GAGVSQSPSNKVTEKGKDVELRCDPISGHTALYWYRQSLGQGLEFLIYFQGNSAPDKSGLPSDRFSAERTGGSVSTLTIQRTQQEDSAVYLCASSLARWYTEAFFGQGTRLTVV.

V and J are TRBV29-1 and TRBJ1-1; a weak D match, TRBD1 (6 bases). The germline V gene encodes CDR1 SQVTM and CDR2 ANQGSEA. V gave up 8 bases and J gave up 0 bases, with 13 bases separating them. The CDR3 is made up of 13 amino acids. CDR3 coding DNA: TGCAGCTCCCGGGACAACATGAACACTGAAGCTTTCTTT. Protein: CSSRDNMNTEAFF.

This clonotype occurred a few times. An end of the junction differs from the germline gene, which may be a read error. The chain joins TRBV5-5 to TRBJ1-1, with D possibly being TRBD1 (5 bases). Per the germline V gene, CDR1 is SGHKS and CDR2 is YYEKEE (reference sequence). This CDR3 contains 13 residues. For the CDR3, the DNA is TGTGCCGGCAGTCCTAGCGACGGGACTCGGGCTTTCTTT. Amino acid sequence: CAGSPSDGTRAFF.

As concerns this clonotype: A read error may be the cause here, since a much bigger clone is one base away. The V gene is TRBV2, the J gene TRBJ2-5; D gene unclear. V was trimmed by 6 bases and J by 0 bases, leaving 11 bases between them. Germline CDR1 reads SNHLY; CDR2 reads FYNNEI. CDR3 length: 14 residues. In DNA, the CDR3 is TGTGCCAGCAGCCAAGACACCCACCAAGAGACCCAGTACTTC. Protein sequence: CASSQDTHQETQYF.